The present T cell receptor beta chain was sequenced within a study of HIV-infected children after antiretroviral therapy interruption. Treatment described: PENTA 11 planned treatment interruption arm or continuous ART arm. Cryopreserved PBMC samples required at least 5 million viable cells. Naive CD4+ CD45RA+ CD45RO- T cells were sorted from thawed PBMCs. RNA-based 3' RACE libraries used unique molecular identifiers. TCRdb analysed the 3' RACE reads with MiXCR anew, one entry per CDR3 protein. The table records roughly 46,000 distinct CDR3 sequences, approximately 4% of them present only once. The CDR3 runs to 15 residues. Losses at the gene ends were 5 bases for V and 7 bases for J; bases not matched to a gene: 8. This clonotype came up many times.

The material was CD45RA+ CD4+ T cells from PBMCs, pooled from several time points, obtained from a donor given antiretroviral therapy, either interrupted or continuous. Subset denoted: naive CD4+ CD45RA+ CD45RO- T cells. The sequence came from a pool of human donors with HIV. V is TRBV12-3 or TRBV12-4 and J is TRBJ2-1, with 10 bases lining up with TRBD2. Here the CDR3 DNA reads TGTGCCAGCAGTGTCCTAGCGGGGGCGAGGAATGAGCAGTTCTTC. This sequence encodes CASSVLAGARNEQFF.